This TCR beta chain came from a study of vaccination and CD4 T cells after COVID-19. Turning to the study itself: A median of around 70 days (range 14 to 241) separated dose two from the taking of post-vaccine samples. The authors used overlapping spike peptides from SARS-CoV-2, HCoV-NL63, HCoV-OC43 and HCoV-229E to stimulate cells.

Cultured CD4+ T cells had their DNA profiled by the Oncomine TCR Beta short-read assay. From the PCR reads, TCRdb called clonotypes with MiXCR, one entry per CDR3 protein. The sample carries approximately 11,000 distinct CDR3 sequences, 25% recorded once. CDR3 length: 13 amino acids. CDR1 and CDR2 from the germline V gene are SGHNT and YYREEE (reference sequence). The germline V and J ends were trimmed by 3 bases and 5 bases, with 11 bases remaining between them. Stated treatment: approximately 11-day PBMC culture with coronavirus spike peptide pools or control peptides (ViraFEST assay). In the ViraFEST assay, peptide-pool expansion preceded TCR sequencing of expanded clonotypes. The culture of 2 million or so PBMCs per well included around 10 IU/ml IL-2 and 9.5 to 10 ug/ml peptide pools. This clonotype was seen just once. Its cognate antigen is unknown.

Sequenced here: CD4+ T cells from blood, cultured in vitro, sampled before SARS-CoV-2 vaccination. The receptor's source is a human donor who received a COVID-19 vaccine. The chain links TRBV5-4 to TRBJ2-5; D gene uncertain. The CDR3 reads CASSSPTAETQYF. DNA of the CDR3: TGTGCCAGCAGCTCCCCCACAGCTGAGACCCAGTACTTC.